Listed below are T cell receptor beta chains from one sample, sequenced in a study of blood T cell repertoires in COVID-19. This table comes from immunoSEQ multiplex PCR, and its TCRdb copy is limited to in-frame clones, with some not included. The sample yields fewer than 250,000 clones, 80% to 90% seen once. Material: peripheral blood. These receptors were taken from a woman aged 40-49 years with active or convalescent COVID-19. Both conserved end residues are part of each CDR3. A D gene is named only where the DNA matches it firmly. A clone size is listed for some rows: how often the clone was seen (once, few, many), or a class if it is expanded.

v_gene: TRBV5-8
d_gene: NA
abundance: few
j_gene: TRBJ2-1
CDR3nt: TGTGCCAGCAGCTTGTATCTTGCTAGCCTTACCTCCTACAATGAGCAGTTCTTC
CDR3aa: CASSLYLASLTSYNEQFF

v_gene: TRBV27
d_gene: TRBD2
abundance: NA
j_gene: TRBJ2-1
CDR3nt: TGTGCCAGCAGTTTACGCGCGGGGGACTACAATGAGCAGTTCTTC
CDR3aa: CASSLRAGDYNEQFF

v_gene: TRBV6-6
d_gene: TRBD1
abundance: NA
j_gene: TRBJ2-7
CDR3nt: TGTGCCAGCAGTTCGGGACAGGGGTGGCACGAGCAGTACTTC
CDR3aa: CASSSGQGWHEQYF

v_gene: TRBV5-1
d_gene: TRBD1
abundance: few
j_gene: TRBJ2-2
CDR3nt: TGCGCCAGCAGCGCCCCCGGGACAGGGGTCGGGGAGCTGTTTTTT
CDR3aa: CASSAPGTGVGELFF

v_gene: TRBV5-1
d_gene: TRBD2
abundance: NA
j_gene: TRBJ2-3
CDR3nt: TGCGCCAGCAGCTTTTTTACTCCGGCTAGCGGGAGCCCTAGCACAGATACGCAGTATTTT
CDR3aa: CASSFFTPASGSPSTDTQYF

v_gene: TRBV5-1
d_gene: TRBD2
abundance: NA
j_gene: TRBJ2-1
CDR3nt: TGCGCCAGCAGCATAACCGGGACTAGCGGGAGGCCATGGAATGAGCAGTTCTTC
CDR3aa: CASSITGTSGRPWNEQFF

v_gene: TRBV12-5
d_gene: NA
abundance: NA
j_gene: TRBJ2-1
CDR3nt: TGTGCTAGTGCCCCATCGAGGGGGAGCTCCTACAATGAGCAGTTCTTC
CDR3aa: CASAPSRGSSYNEQFF

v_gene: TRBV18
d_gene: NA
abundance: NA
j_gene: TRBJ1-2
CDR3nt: TGTGCCAGCTCACCGCAGGGTCTTGAAGGCTACACCTTC
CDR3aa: CASSPQGLEGYTF

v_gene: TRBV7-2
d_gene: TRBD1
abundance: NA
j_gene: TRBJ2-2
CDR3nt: TGTGCCAGCAGCTTAAGTAGAAGTCGGACAGGGGGCTCCGGGGAGCTGTTTTTT
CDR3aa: CASSLSRSRTGGSGELFF

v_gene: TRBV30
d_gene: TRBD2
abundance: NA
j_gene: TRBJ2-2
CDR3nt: TGTGCCAGGATGGGCGGGAGACGAACCGGGGAGCTGTTTTTT
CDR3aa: CARMGGRRTGELFF

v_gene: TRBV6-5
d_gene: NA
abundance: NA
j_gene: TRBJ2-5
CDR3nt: TGTGCCAGCAGTCTCTCGAGGGCGGAGACCCAGTACTTC
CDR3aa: CASSLSRAETQYF

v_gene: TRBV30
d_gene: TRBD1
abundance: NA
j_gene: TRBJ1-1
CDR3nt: TGTGCCTGTGTACCGGGACAGGCGAACACTGAAGCTTTCTTT
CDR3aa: CACVPGQANTEAFF

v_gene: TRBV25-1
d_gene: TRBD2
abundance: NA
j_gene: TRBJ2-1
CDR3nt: TGTGCCAGCAGCGGGGGGAAATCTCGGGGTGTCTACAATGAGCAGTTCTTC
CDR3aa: CASSGGKSRGVYNEQFF

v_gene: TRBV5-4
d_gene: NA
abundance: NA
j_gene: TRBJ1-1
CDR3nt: TGTGCCAGCAGCTTTGTCATACGGACGGAGGGGAACACTGAAGCTTTCTTT
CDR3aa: CASSFVIRTEGNTEAFF

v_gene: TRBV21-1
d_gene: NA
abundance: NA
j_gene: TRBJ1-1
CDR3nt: TGTGCCAGCAGCAAAATCCCCCCGCAGGGCGAAAACACTGAAGCTTTCTTT
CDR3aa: CASSKIPPQGENTEAFF

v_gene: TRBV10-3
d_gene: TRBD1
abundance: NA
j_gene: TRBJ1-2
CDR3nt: TGTGCCATCAGTATCGGACAGGGGGCTGGCTACACCTTC
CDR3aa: CAISIGQGAGYTF

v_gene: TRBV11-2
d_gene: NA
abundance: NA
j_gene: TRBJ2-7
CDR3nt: TGTGCCAGCAGCTTAGAGATGGGAGGCTACGAGCAGTACTTC
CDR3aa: CASSLEMGGYEQYF

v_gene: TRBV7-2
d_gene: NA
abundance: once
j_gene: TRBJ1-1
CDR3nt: TGTGCCAGCAGCTTCAAGGGAGGTACTGAAGCTTTCTTT
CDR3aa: CASSFKGGTEAFF

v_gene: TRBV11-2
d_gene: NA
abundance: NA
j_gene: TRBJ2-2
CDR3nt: TGTGCCAGCAGCTTAGCAGCGGCGGGGGAGCTGTTTTTT
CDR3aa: CASSLAAAGELFF

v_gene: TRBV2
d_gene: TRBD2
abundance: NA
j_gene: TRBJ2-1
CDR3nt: TGTGCCAGCAGTGATAGCGGGTTCTACAATGAGCAGTTCTTC
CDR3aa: CASSDSGFYNEQFF

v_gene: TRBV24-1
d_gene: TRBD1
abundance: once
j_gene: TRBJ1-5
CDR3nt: TGTGCCACCAGTGACGCGACGACAGGGTTAAATCAGCCCCAGCATTTT
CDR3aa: CATSDATTGLNQPQHF

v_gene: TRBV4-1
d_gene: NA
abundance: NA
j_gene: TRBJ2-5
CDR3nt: TGCGCCAGCAGCCAAGATCCCCCAAGAGGGGGAGAGACCCAGTACTTC
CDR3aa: CASSQDPPRGGETQYF

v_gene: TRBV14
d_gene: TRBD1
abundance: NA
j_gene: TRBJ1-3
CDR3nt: TGTGCCAGCAGCCAACTAGACAGGGCCGCTGGAAACACCATATATTTT
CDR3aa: CASSQLDRAAGNTIYF

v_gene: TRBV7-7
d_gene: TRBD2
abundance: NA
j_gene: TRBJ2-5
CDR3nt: TGTGCTAGCAGCTCGGGCGGGGGTTACCAAGAGACCCAGTACTTC
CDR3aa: CASSSGGGYQETQYF

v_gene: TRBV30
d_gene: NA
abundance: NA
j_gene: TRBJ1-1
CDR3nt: TGTGCCTGGGGTGTACTAATTTATGGTGTTCGCACTGAAGCTTTCTTT
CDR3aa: CAWGVLIYGVRTEAFF

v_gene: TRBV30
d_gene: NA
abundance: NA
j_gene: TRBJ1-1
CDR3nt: TGTGCCCTGGACACGAACACTGAAGCTTTCTTT
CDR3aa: CALDTNTEAFF

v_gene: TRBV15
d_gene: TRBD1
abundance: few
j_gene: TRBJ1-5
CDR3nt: TGTGCCACCAGCGACGGACAGGGGGCAGGGCAGCCCCAGCATTTT
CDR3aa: CATSDGQGAGQPQHF